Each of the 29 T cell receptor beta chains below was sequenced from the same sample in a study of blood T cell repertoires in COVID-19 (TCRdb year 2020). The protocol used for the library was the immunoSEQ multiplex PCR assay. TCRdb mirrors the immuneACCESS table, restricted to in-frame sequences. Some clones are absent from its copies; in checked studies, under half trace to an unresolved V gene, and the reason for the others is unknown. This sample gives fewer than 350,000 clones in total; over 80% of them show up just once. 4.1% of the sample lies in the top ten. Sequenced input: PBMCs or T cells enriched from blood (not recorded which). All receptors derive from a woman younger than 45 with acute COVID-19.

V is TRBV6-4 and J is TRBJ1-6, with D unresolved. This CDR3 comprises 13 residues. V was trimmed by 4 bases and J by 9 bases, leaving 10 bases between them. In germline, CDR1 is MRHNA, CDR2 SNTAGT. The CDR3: CASSAGSGSPLHF. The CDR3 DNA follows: TGTGCCAGCAGTGCGGGGTCGGGTTCACCCCTCCACTTT.

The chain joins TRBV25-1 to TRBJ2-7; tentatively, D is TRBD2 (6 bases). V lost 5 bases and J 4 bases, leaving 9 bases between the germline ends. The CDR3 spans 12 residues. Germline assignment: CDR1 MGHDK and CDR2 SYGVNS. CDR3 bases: TGTGCCAGCAGTTTCGGGGGTTACGAGCAGTACTTC. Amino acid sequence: CASSFGGYEQYF.

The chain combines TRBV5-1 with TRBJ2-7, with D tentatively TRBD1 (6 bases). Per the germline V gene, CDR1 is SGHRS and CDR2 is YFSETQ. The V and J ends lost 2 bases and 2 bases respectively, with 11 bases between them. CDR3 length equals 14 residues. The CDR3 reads CASSLLQGTYEQYF. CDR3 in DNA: TGCGCCAGCAGCTTACTACAGGGTACCTACGAGCAGTACTTC.

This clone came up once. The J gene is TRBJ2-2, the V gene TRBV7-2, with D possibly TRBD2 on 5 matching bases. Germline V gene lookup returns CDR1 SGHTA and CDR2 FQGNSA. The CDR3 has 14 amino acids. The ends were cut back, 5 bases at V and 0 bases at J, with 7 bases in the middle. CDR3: CASSRGTNTGELFF. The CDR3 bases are TGTGCCAGCAGCCGGGGTACGAACACCGGGGAGCTGTTTTTT. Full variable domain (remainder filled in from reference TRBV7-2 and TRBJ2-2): GAGVSQSPSNKVTEKGKDVELRCDPISGHTALYWYRQSLGQGLEFLIYFQGNSAPDKSGLPSDRFSAERTGGSVSTLTIQRTQQEDSAVYLCASSRGTNTGELFFGEGSRLTVL.

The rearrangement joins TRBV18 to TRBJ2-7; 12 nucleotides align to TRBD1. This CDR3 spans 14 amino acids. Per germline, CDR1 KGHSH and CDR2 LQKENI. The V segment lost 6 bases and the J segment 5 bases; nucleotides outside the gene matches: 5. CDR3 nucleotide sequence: TGTGCCAGCTCGCTCGGGACAGGGGGCGACGAGCAGTACTTC. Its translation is CASSLGTGGDEQYF. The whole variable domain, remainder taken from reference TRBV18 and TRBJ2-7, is NAGVMQNPRHLVRRRGQEARLRCSPMKGHSHVYWYRQLPEEGLKFMVYLQKENIIDESGMPKERFSAEFPKEGPSILRIQQVVRGDSAAYFCASSLGTGGDEQYFGPGTRLTVT.

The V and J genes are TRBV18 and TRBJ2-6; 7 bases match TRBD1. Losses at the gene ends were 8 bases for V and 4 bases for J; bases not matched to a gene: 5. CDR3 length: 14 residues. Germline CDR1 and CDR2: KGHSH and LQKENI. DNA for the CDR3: TGTGCCAGCGCCGACAGGGCCGGGGCCAACGTCCTGACTTTC. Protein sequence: CASADRAGANVLTF.

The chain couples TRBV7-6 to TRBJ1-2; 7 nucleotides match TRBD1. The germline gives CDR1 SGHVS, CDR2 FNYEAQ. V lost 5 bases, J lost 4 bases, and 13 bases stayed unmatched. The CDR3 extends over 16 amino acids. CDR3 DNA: TGTGCCAGCAGCCCGTGGGGCCGAGGACAGGTCTATGGCTACACCTTC. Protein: CASSPWGRGQVYGYTF.

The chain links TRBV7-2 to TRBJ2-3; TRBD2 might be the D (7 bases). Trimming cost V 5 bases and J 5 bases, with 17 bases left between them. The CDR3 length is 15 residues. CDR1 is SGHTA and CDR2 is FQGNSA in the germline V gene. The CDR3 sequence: CASSPRGGSGDTQYF. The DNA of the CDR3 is TGTGCCAGCAGCCCGAGGGGGGGATCCGGAGATACGCAGTATTTT.

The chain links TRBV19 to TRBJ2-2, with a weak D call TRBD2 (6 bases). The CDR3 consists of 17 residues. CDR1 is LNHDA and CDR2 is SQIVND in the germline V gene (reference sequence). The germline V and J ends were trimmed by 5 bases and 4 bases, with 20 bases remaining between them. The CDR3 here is CASSPEPGELGTGELFF. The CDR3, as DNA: TGTGCCAGTAGTCCTGAGCCGGGGGAGTTGGGCACCGGGGAGCTGTTTTTT.

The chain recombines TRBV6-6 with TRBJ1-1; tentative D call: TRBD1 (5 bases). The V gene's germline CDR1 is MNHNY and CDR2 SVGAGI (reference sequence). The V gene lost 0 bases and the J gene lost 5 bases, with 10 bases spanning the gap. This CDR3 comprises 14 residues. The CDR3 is CASSYSGGETEAFF. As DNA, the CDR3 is TGTGCCAGCAGTTACTCGGGGGGAGAGACTGAAGCTTTCTTT.

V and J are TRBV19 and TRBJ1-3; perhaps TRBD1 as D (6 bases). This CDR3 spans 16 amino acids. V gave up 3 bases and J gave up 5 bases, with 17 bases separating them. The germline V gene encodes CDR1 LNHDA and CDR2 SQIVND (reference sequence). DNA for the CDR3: TGTGCCAGTAGTATCGGGACATATTACCCGAGAAACACCATATATTTT. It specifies CASSIGTYYPRNTIYF.

CDR3 bases: TGTGCCAGCAGCCGGACTGAAGCTTTCTTT. It encodes CASSRTEAFF. The V and J genes are TRBV12-3 or TRBV12-4 and TRBJ1-1; D uncertain. Trimming left V 6 bases short and J 5 bases short, with 4 bases between. CDR3 length equals 10 residues.

CDR3 loop: CAWSGDRVGELFF. As DNA, the CDR3 is TGTGCCTGGTCCGGGGACAGGGTAGGCGAGCTGTTTTTT. The gene calls are TRBV30 and TRBJ2-2; 9 bases are shared with TRBD1. This CDR3 comprises 13 residues. V lost 5 bases and J lost 11; bases outside the gene matches: 9. Germline assignment: CDR1 GTSNPN and CDR2 SVGIG (reference sequence).

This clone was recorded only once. CDR3 amino acids: CASAGTTAGDSYYEQYF. The CDR3 DNA reads TGTGCCAGCGCTGGGACGACAGCGGGAGACTCCTACTACGAGCAGTACTTC. The chain is built from TRBV5-6 and TRBJ2-7, with 8 bases lining up with TRBD2. CDR1 and CDR2 (germline): SGHDT, YYEEEE. After removal of 7 bases from V and 3 bases from J, the junction contained 18 bases not matched to a gene. The CDR3 extends over 17 amino acids.

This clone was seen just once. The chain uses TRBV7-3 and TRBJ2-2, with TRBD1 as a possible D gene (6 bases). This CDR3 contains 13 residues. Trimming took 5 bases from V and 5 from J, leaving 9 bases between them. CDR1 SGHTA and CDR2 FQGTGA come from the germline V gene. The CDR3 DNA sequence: TGTGCCAGCAGCCAACAGGGAACCGGGGAGCTGTTTTTT. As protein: CASSQQGTGELFF.

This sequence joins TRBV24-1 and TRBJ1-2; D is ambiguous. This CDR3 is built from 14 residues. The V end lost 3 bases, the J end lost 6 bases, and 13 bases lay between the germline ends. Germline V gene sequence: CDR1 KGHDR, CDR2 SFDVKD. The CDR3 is CATSDTRVQNGYTF. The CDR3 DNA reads TGTGCCACCAGTGATACCCGCGTACAGAATGGCTACACCTTC.

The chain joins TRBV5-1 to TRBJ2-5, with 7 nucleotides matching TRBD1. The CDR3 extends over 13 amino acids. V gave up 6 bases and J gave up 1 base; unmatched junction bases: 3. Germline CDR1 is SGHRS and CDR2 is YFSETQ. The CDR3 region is CASTGDSQETQYF. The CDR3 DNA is TGCGCCAGCACCGGGGACAGCCAAGAGACCCAGTACTTC. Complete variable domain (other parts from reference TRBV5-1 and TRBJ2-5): KAGVTQTPRYLIKTRGQQVTLSCSPISGHRSVSWYQQTPGQGLQFLFEYFSETQRNKGNFPGRFSGRQFSNSRSEMNVSTLELGDSALYLCASTGDSQETQYFGPGTRLLVL.

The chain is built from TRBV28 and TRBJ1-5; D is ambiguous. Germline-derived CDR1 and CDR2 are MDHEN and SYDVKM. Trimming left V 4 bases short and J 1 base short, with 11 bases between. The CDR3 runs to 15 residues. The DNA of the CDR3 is TGTGCCAGCAGTTCGGCGGGTGGGAGCAATCAGCCCCAGCATTTT. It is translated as CASSSAGGSNQPQHF.

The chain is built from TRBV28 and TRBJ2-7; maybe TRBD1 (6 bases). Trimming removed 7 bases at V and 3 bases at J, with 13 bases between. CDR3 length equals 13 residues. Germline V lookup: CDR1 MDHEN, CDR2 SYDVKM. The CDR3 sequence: CASNSQGYYEQYF. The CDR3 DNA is TGTGCCAGCAACTCACAGGGATACTACGAGCAGTACTTC. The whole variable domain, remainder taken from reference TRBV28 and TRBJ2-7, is DVKVTQSSRYLVKRTGEKVFLECVQDMDHENMFWYRQDPGLGLRLIYFSYDVKMKEKGDIPEGYSVSREKKERFSLILESASTNQTSMYLCASNSQGYYEQYFGPGTRLTVT.

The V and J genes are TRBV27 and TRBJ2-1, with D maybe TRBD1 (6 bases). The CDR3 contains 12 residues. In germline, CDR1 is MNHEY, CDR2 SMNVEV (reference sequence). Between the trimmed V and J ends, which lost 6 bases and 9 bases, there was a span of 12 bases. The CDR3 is CASSVVGGEQFF. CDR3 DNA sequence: TGTGCCAGCAGCGTAGTAGGGGGTGAGCAGTTCTTC.

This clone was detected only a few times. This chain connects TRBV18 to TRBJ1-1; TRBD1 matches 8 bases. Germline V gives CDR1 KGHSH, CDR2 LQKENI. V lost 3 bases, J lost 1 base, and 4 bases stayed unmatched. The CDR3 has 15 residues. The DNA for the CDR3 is TGTGCCAGCTCACCCCAGGGGGCCCGGAACACTGAAGCTTTCTTT. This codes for CASSPQGARNTEAFF.

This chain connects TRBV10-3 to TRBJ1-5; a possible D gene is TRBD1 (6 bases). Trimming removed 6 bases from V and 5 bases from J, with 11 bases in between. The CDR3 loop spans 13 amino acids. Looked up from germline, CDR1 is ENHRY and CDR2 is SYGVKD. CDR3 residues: CAIRRTVDQPQHF. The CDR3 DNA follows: TGTGCCATCAGGCGGACAGTGGATCAGCCCCAGCATTTT.

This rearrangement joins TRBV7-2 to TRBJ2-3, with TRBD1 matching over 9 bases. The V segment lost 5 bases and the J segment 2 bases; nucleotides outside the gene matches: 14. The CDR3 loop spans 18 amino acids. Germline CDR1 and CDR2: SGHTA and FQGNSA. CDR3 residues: CASSTRPRTGAYTDTQYF. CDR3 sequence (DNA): TGTGCCAGCAGCACCCGACCTCGGACAGGGGCCTACACAGATACGCAGTATTTT. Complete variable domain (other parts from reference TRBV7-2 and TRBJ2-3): GAGVSQSPSNKVTEKGKDVELRCDPISGHTALYWYRQSLGQGLEFLIYFQGNSAPDKSGLPSDRFSAERTGGSVSTLTIQRTQQEDSAVYLCASSTRPRTGAYTDTQYFGPGTRLTVL.

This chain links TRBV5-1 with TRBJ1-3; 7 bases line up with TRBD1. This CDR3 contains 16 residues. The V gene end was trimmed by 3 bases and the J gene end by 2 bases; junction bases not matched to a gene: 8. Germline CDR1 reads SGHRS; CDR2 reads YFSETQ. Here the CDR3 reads CASSWGDREAGNTIYF. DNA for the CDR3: TGCGCCAGCAGCTGGGGAGACAGGGAAGCTGGAAACACCATATATTTT.

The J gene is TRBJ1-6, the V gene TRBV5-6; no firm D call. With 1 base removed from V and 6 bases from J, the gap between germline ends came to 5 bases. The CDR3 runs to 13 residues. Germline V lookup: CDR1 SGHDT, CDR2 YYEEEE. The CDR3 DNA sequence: TGTGCCAGCAGCTTGAACATTAATTCACCCCTCCACTTT. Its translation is CASSLNINSPLHF.

The CDR3 loop is CASSPGTDYGYTF. The CDR3 DNA reads TGTGCCAGCAGTCCTGGGACTGACTATGGCTACACCTTC. The V gene is TRBV12-3 or TRBV12-4, the J gene TRBJ1-2, with TRBD1 as a possible D gene (5 bases). The CDR3 contains 13 residues. Deletions cut 5 bases from V and 3 bases from J, with 10 bases between.

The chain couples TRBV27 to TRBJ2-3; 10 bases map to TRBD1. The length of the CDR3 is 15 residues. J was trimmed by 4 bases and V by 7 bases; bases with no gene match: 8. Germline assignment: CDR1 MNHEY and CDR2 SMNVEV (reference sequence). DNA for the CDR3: TGTGCCAGCAACCCGACAGGGGGCCGGGCAGATACGCAGTATTTT. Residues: CASNPTGGRADTQYF.

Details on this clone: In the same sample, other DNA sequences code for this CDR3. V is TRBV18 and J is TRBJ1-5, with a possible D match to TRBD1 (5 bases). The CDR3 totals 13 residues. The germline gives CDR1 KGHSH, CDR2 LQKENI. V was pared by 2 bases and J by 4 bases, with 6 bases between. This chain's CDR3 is CASSPGANQPQHF. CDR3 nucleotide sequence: TGTGCCAGCTCACCAGGGGCAAATCAGCCCCAGCATTTT.

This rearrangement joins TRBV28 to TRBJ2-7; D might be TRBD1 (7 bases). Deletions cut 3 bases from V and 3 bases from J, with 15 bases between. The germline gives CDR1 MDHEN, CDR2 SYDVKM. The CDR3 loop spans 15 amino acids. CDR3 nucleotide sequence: TGTGCCAGCAGTTTGGGCGGGACAGTTTTCTACGAGCAGTACTTC. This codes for CASSLGGTVFYEQYF.